This T cell receptor beta chain was identified in a study of cytomegalovirus exposure and HLA in healthy donors. Overall study findings and caveats: For most TCR beta V segments, an earlier analysis put the productive rate at about 90% or about 30% of the time.

The CDR3 totals 16 residues. Germline loops: CDR1 SGHRS, CDR2 YFSETQ. V lost 0 bases, J lost 2 bases, and 7 bases stayed unmatched. PCR involved 60 Vbeta and 13 Jbeta primers. The table came from immunoSEQ multiplex PCR; TCRdb's copy has only in-frame clones and leaves some out. This table holds 72,000 or so clones, about three quarters found once. In regard to this clone: The antigen remains unidentified.

The sample consisted of PBMCs. The sequence was collected from a woman in her thirties in good health and CMV-seropositive. The chain uses TRBV5-1 and TRBJ2-7; 8 positions agree with TRBD2. CDR3 in DNA: TGCGCCAGCAGCTTGGGAATTCTAGCGGGCCCCTACGAGCAGTACTTC. Protein product: CASSLGILAGPYEQYF.